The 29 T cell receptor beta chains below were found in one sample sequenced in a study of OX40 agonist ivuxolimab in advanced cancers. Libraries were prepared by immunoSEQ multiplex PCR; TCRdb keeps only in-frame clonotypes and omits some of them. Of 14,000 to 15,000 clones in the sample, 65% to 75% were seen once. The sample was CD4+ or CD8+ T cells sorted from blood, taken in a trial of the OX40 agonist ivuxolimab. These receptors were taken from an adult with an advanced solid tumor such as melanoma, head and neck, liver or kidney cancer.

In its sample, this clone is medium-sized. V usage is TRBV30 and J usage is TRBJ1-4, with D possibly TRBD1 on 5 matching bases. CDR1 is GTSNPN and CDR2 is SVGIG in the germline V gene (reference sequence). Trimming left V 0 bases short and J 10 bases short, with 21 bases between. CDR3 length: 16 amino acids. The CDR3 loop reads CAWSVAQGEGVGKLFF. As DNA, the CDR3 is TGTGCCTGGAGTGTCGCTCAGGGAGAAGGAGTTGGAAAACTGTTTTTT.

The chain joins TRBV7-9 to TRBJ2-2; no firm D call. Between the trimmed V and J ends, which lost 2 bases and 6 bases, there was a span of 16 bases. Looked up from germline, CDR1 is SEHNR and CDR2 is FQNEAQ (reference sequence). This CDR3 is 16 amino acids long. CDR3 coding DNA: TGTGCCAGCAGCTTAATACTCGACGGGTCCCCCGGGGAGCTGTTTTTT. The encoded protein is CASSLILDGSPGELFF.

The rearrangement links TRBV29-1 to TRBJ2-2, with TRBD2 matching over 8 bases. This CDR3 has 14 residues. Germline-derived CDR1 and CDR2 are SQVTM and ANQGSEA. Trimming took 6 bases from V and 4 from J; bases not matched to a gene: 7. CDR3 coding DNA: TGCAGCGTATTAGCGGGATCGGGCACCGGGGAGCTGTTTTTT. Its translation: CSVLAGSGTGELFF.

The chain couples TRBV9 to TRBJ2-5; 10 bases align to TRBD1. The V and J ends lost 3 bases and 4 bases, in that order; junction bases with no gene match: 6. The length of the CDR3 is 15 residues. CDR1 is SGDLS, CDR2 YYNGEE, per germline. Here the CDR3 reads CASSARQGARETQYF. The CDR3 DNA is TGTGCCAGCAGCGCCAGACAGGGGGCGCGAGAGACCCAGTACTTC.

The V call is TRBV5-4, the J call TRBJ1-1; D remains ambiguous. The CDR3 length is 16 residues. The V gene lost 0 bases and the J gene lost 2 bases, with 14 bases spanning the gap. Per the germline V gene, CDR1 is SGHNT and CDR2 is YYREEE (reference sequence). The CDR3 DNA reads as TGTGCCAGCAGCTTGGGAAGAACCGGATCAAACACTGAAGCTTTCTTT. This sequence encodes CASSLGRTGSNTEAFF.

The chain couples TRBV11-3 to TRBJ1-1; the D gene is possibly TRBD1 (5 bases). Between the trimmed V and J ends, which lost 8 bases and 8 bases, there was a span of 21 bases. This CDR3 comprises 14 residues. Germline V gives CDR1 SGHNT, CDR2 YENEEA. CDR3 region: CASGAHGGDQEAFF. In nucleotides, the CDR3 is TGTGCCAGCGGAGCCCATGGGGGGGATCAAGAAGCTTTCTTT.

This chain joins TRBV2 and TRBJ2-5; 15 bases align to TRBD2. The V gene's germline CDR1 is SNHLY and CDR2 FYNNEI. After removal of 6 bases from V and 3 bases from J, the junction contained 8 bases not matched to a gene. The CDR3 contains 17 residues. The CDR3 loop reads CASSSGTSGRSKETQYF. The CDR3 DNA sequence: TGTGCCAGCAGCTCCGGGACTAGCGGGAGGAGTAAAGAGACCCAGTACTTC.

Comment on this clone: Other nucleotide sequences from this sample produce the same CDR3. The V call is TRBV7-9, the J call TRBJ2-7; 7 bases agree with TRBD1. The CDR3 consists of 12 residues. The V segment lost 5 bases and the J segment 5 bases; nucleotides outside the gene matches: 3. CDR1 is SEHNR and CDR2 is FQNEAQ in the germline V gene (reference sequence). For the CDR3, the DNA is TGTGCCAGCAGCCGAGACAGGGACGAGCAGTACTTC. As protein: CASSRDRDEQYF.

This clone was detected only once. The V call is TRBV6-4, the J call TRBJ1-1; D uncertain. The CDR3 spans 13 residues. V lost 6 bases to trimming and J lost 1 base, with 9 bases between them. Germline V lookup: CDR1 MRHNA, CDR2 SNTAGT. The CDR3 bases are TGTGCCAGCAGCCCCCGAGAGAACACTGAAGCTTTCTTT. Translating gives CASSPRENTEAFF.

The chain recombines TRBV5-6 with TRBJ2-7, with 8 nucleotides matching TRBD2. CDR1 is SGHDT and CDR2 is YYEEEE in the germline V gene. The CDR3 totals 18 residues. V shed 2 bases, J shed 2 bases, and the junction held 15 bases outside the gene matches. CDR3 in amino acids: CASSLGREGLARTYEQYF. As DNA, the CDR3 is TGTGCCAGCAGCTTAGGCCGGGAGGGCCTAGCGCGCACCTACGAGCAGTACTTC.

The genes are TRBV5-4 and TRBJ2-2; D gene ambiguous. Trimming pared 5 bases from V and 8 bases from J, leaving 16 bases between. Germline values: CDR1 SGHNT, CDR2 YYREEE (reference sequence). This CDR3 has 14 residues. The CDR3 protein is CASRPPGYSGELFF. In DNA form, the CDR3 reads TGTGCCAGCAGGCCCCCCGGGTACAGTGGGGAGCTGTTTTTT.

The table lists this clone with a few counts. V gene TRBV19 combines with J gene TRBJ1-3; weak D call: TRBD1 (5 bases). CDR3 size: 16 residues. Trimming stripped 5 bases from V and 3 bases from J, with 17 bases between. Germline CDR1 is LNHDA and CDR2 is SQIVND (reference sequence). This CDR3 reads CASSVIAGRIGNTIYF. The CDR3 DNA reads TGTGCCAGTAGTGTGATTGCGGGGCGCATTGGAAACACCATATATTTT. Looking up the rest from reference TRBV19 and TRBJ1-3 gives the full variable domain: DGGITQSPKYLFRKEGQNVTLSCEQNLNHDAMYWYRQDPGQGLRLIYYSQIVNDFQKGDIAEGYSVSREKKESFPLTVTSAQKNPTAFYLCASSVIAGRIGNTIYFGEGSWLTVV.

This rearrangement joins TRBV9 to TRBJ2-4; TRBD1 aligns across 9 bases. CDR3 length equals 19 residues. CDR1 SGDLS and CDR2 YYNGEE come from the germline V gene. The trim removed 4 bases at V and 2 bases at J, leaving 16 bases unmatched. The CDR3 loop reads CASSPREIRTGVTKNIQYF. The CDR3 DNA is TGTGCCAGCAGCCCTCGAGAAATCCGGACAGGGGTAACCAAAAACATTCAGTACTTC.

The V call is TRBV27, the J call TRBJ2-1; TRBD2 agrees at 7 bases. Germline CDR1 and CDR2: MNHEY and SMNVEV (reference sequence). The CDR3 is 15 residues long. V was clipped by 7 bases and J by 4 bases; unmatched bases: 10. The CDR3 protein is CASTPGGFGYNEQFF. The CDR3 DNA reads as TGTGCCAGCACCCCGGGGGGTTTCGGATACAATGAGCAGTTCTTC.

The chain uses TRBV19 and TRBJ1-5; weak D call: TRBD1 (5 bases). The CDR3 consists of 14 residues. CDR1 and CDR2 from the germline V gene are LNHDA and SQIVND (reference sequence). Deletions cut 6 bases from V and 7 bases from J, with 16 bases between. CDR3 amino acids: CASRSRGEGQPQHF. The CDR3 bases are TGTGCCAGTAGGAGCCGGGGCGAAGGGCAGCCCCAGCATTTT.

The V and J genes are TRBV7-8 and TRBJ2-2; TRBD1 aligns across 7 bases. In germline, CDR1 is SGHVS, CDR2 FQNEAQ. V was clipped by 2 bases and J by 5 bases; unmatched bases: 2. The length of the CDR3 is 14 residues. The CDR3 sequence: CASSLPTGTGELFF. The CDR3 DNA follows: TGTGCCAGCAGCTTACCGACAGGGACCGGGGAGCTGTTTTTT.

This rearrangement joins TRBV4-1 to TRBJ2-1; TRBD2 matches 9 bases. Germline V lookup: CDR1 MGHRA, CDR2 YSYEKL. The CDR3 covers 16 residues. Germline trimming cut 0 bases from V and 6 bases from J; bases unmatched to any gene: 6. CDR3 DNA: TGCGCCAGCAGCCAAGATTCGGGACTAGCTTCCAATGAGCAGTTCTTC. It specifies CASSQDSGLASNEQFF.

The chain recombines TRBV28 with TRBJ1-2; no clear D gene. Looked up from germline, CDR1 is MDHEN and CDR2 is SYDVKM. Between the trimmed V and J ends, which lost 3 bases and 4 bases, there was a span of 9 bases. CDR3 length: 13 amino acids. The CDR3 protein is CASSFGSRYGYTF. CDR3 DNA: TGTGCCAGCAGTTTCGGCAGCCGCTATGGCTACACCTTC.

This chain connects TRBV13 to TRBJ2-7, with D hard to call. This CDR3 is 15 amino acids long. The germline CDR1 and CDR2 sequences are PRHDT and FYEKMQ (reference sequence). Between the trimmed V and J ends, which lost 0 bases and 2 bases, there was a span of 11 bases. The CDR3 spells CASSLGSGYAYEQYF. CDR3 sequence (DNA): TGTGCCAGCAGCTTAGGTTCAGGTTATGCCTACGAGCAGTACTTC.

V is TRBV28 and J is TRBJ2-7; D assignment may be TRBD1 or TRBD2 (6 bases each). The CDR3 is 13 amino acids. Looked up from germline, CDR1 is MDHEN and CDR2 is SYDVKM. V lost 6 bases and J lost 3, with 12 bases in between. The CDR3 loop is CASRGASVYEQYF. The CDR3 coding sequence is TGTGCCAGCAGGGGGGCTAGCGTCTACGAGCAGTACTTC.

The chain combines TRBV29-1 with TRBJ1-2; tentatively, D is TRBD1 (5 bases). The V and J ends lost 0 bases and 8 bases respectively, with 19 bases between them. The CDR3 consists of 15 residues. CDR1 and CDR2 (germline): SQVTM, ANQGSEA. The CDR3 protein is CSVEDLVRQGIGYTF. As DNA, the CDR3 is TGCAGCGTTGAAGATTTGGTACGGCAGGGCATAGGCTACACCTTC.

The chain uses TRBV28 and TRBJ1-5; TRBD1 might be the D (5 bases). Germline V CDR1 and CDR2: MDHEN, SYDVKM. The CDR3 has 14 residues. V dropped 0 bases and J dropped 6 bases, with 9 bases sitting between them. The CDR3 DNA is TGTGCCAGCAGTTTATGGGGGGAGGGTCAGCCCCAGCATTTT. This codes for CASSLWGEGQPQHF.

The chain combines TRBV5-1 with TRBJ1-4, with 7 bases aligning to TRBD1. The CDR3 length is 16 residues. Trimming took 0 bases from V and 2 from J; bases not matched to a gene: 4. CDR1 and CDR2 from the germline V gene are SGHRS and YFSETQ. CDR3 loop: CASSLAGGRTNEKLFF. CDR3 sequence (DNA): TGCGCCAGCAGCTTGGCAGGGGGGCGGACTAATGAAAAACTGTTTTTT. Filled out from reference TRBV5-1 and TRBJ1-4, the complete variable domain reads KAGVTQTPRYLIKTRGQQVTLSCSPISGHRSVSWYQQTPGQGLQFLFEYFSETQRNKGNFPGRFSGRQFSNSRSEMNVSTLELGDSALYLCASSLAGGRTNEKLFFGSGTQLSVL.

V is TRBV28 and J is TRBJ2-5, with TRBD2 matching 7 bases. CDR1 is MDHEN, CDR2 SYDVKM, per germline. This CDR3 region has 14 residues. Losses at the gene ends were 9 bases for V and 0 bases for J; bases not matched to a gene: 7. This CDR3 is CASWAGEYQETQYF. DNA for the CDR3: TGTGCCAGTTGGGCGGGGGAGTACCAAGAGACCCAGTACTTC.

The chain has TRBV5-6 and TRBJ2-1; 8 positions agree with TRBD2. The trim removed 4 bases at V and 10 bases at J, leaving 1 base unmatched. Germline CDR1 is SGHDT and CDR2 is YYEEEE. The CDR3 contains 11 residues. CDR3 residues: CASSAGGEQFF. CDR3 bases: TGTGCCAGCAGCGCGGGAGGCGAGCAGTTCTTC. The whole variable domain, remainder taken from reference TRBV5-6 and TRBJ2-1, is DAGVTQSPTHLIKTRGQQVTLRCSPKSGHDTVSWYQQALGQGPQFIFQYYEEEERQRGNFPDRFSGHQFPNYSSELNVNALLLGDSALYLCASSAGGEQFFGPGTRLTVL.

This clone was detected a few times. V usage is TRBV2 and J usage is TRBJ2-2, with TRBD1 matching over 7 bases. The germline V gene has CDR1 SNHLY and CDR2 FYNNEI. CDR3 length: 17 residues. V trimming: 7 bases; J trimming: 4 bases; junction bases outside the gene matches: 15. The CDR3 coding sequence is TGTGCCAGCACCACGCCCGGGACAGTTGAGGTCACCGGGGAGCTGTTTTTT. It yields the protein CASTTPGTVEVTGELFF.

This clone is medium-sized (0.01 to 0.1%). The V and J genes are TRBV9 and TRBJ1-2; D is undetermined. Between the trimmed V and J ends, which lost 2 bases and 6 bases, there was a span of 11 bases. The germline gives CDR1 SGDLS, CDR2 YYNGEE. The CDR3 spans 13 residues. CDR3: CASSVLSSNGYTF. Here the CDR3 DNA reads TGTGCCAGCAGCGTGTTGTCCTCAAATGGCTACACCTTC.

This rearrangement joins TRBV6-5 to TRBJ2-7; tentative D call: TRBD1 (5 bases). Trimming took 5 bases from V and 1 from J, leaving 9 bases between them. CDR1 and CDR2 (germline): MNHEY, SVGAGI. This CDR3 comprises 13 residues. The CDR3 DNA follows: TGTGCCAGCAGTGACAGTCCTTCCTACGAGCAGTACTTC. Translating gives CASSDSPSYEQYF.

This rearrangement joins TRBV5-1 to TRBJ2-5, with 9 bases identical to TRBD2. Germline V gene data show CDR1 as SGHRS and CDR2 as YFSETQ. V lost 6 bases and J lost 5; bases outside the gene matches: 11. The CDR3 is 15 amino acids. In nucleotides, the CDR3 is TGCGCCAGCAAGGTGACTAGCGGCCTCCGGGAGACCCAGTACTTC. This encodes CASKVTSGLRETQYF.